This TCR beta chain originates from a study of CD8 T cells in Susac syndrome. This clonotype was detected only a few times. Its antigen is currently unknown. V was pared by 4 bases and J by 5 bases, with 21 bases between. Germline V CDR1 and CDR2: MNHEY, SVGEGT. CDR3 size: 16 residues. RNA, at about 0.5 to 1 ug, was reverse transcribed with random hexamers. Multiplex PCR with immunoSEQ amplified the TCR beta CDR3 across 54 Vbeta and 13 Jbeta. TCRdb re-called the immunoSEQ multiplex PCR reads with MiXCR, one entry per CDR3 protein. Seen here are around 80,000 distinct CDR3 sequences, 91% observed once, and the top ten hold roughly 0.49%. Notes on the study in general: The authors acknowledged that the study's TCR sequencing and HLA analysis involved relatively few individuals.

The multiple sclerosis controls were treatment-naive patients with relapsing-remitting disease that was stable or active. FACS was used to enrich TEMRA cells, whereas the CD8+ and CD4+ T cells were obtained by negative isolation. The sequence was obtained from a human donor with multiple sclerosis. J is TRBJ2-7 and V is TRBV6-2 or TRBV6-3, with D possibly being TRBD1 (5 bases). The specimen was CD8+ T cells from PBMCs. CDR3 protein: CASSSLRTRASDEQYF. CDR3 DNA: TGTGCCAGCAGTTCCTTAAGGACAAGGGCTTCGGACGAGCAGTACTTC.